This T cell receptor (beta chain) is from a study of regulatory T cells in long-lasting Graves disease. V lost 5 bases, J lost 0 bases, and 7 bases stayed unmatched. Germline values: CDR1 SGHTA, CDR2 FQGNSA. The CDR3 sequence is 16 residues long. A few counts support this clonotype. Described time point: newly diagnosed GD, antithyroid drugs for less than 3 months. PBMCs were the source of the RNA used for TCR sequencing. Combining iRepertoire HTBI primers with Arm-PCR of CDR3 regions, the authors built TCR beta libraries. TCRdb ran MiXCR on the multiplex PCR reads and lists one entry per CDR3 protein. The top ten clones hold 20% to 25% of a sample with around 480,000 distinct CDR3 sequences, 15% to 20% of them seen once. These data also formed part of another study, on T cells in Graves' hyperthyroidism and ophthalmopathy.

This clonotype was sampled from a woman aged 40-65 years with Graves disease. Sequencing was performed on peripheral blood mononuclear cells (PBMCs), taken at new diagnosis, from a patient treated with antithyroid drugs. The chain is built from TRBV7-2 and TRBJ2-3; 8 bases are shared with TRBD2. The CDR3 region has the DNA TGTGCCAGCAGCCTGCGGGGGGCCGTGAGCACAGATACGCAGTATTTT. The encoded protein is CASSLRGAVSTDTQYF.